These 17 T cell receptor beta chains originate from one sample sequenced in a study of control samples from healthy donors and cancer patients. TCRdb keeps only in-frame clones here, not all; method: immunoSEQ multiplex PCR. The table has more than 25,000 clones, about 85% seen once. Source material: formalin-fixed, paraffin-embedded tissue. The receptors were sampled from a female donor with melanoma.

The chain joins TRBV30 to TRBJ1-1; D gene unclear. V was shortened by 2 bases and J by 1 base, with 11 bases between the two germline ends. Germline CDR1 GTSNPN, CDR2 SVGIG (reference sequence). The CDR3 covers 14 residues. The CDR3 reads CAWSLRSGNTEAFF. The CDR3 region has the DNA TGTGCCTGGAGTCTACGGTCGGGGAACACTGAAGCTTTCTTT.

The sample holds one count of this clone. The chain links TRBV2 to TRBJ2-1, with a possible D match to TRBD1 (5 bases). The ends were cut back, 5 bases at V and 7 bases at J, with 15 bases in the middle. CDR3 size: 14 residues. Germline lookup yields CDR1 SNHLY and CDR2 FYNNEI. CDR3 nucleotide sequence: TGTGCCAGCAGTCGCGGTGGGGCTAGAAATGAGCAGTTCTTC. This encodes CASSRGGARNEQFF. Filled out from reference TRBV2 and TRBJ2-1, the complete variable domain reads EPEVTQTPSHQVTQMGQEVILRCVPISNHLYFYWYRQILGQKVEFLVSFYNNEISEKSEIFDDQFSVERPDGSNFTLKIRSTKLEDSAMYFCASSRGGARNEQFFGPGTRLTVL.

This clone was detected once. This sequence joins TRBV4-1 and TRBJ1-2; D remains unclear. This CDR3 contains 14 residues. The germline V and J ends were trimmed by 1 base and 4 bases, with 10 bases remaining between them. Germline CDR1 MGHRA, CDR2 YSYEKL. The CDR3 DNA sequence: TGCGCCAGCAGCCAAGGTCGTGACCTCTATGGCTACACCTTC. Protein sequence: CASSQGRDLYGYTF.

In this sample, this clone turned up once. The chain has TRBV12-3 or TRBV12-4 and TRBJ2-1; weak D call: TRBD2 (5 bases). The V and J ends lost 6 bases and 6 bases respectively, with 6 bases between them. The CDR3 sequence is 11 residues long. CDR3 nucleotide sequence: TGTGCCAGCAGACTAGTCAATGAGCAGTTCTTC. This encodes CASRLVNEQFF.

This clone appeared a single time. CDR3 sequence: CASSIAEGTYGYTF. The CDR3 DNA reads as TGTGCCAGTAGTATAGCGGAGGGAACCTATGGCTACACCTTC. The rearrangement joins TRBV19 to TRBJ1-2; D gene ambiguous. Trimming removed 1 base at V and 4 bases at J, with 10 bases between. The CDR3 consists of 14 residues. Per the germline V gene, CDR1 is LNHDA and CDR2 is SQIVND (reference sequence). Full variable domain (rest looked up from reference TRBV19 and TRBJ1-2): DGGITQSPKYLFRKEGQNVTLSCEQNLNHDAMYWYRQDPGQGLRLIYYSQIVNDFQKGDIAEGYSVSREKKESFPLTVTSAQKNPTAFYLCASSIAEGTYGYTFGSGTRLTVV.

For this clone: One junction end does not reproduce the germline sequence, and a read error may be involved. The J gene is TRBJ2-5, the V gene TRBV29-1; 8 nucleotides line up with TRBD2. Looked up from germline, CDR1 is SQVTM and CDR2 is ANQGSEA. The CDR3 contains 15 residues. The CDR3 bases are TGCAGCGTCTGGGGACTAGGCGCATACCAAAAGACCCAGTACTTC. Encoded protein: CSVWGLGAYQKTQYF.

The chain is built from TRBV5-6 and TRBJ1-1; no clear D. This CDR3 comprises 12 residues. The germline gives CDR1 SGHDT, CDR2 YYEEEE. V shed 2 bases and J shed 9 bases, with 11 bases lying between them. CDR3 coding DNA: TGTGCCAGCAGCTTATTAGCCCGAAAAGCTTTCTTT. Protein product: CASSLLARKAFF.

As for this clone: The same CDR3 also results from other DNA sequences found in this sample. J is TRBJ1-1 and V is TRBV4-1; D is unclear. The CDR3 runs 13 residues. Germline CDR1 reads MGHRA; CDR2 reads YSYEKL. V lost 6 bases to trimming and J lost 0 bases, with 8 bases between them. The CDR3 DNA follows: TGCGCCAGCAGTGACTCGGTGAACACTGAAGCTTTCTTT. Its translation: CASSDSVNTEAFF.

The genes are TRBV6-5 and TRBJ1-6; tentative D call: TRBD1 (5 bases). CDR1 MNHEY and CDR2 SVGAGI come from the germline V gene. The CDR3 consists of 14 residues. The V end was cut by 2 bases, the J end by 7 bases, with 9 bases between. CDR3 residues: CASSYTGGNSPLHF. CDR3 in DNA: TGTGCCAGCAGTTACACGGGGGGAAATTCACCCCTCCACTTT.

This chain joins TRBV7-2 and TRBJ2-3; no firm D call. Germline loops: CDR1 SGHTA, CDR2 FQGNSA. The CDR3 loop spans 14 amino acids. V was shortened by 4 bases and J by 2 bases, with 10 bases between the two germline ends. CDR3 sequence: CASSSPLYTDTQYF. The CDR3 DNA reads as TGTGCCAGCAGCTCCCCCCTTTACACAGATACGCAGTATTTT. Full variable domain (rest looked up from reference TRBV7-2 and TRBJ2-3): GAGVSQSPSNKVTEKGKDVELRCDPISGHTALYWYRQSLGQGLEFLIYFQGNSAPDKSGLPSDRFSAERTGGSVSTLTIQRTQQEDSAVYLCASSSPLYTDTQYFGPGTRLTVL.

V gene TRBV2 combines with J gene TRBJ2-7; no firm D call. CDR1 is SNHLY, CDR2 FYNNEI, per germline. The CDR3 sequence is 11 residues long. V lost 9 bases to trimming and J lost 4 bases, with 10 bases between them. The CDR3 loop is CASCFVYEQYF. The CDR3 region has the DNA TGTGCCAGTTGTTTTGTTTACGAGCAGTACTTC.

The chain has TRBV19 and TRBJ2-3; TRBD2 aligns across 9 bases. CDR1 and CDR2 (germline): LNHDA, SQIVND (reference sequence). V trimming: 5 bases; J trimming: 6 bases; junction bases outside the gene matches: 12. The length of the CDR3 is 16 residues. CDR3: CASSPLAGVTGDTQYF. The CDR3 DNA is TGTGCCAGTAGTCCACTAGCGGGCGTAACTGGGGATACGCAGTATTTT.

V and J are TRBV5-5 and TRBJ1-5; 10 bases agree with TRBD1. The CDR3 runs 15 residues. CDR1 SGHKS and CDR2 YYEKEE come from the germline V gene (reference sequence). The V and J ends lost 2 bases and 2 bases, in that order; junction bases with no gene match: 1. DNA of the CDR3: TGTGCCAGCAGCTTTGGGACAGGGGGCAATCAGCCCCAGCATTTT. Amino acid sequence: CASSFGTGGNQPQHF.

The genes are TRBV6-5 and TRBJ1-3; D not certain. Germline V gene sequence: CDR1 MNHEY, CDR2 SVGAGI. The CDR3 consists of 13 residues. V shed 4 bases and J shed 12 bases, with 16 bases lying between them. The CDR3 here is CASSSPAGSVIYF. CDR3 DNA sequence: TGTGCCAGCAGTTCCCCCGCGGGCAGTGTCATATATTTT.

The CDR3 sequence is CSVGPGTEAFF. The CDR3 nucleotides are TGCAGCGTGGGCCCGGGTACTGAAGCTTTCTTT. This chain links TRBV29-1 with TRBJ1-1; no firm D call. V was pared by 6 bases and J by 5 bases, with 10 bases between. The V gene's germline CDR1 is SQVTM and CDR2 ANQGSEA. This CDR3 region has 11 residues.

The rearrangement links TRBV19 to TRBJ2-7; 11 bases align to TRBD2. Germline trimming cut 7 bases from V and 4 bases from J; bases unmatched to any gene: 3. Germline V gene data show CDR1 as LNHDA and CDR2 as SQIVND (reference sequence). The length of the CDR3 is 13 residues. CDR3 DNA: TGTGCCAGTAAAACTAGCGGGGGTTACGAGCAGTACTTC. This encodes CASKTSGGYEQYF.

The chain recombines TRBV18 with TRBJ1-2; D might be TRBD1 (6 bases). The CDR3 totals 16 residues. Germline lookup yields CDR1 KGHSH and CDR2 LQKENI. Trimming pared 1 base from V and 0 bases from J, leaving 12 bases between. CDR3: CASSPRVTGTNYGYTF. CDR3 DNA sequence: TGTGCCAGCTCACCACGGGTTACAGGGACTAACTATGGCTACACCTTC.